This T cell receptor beta chain was recorded in a study of spatial heterogeneity in lung cancer. Study at large: Sequence detection consistently recorded a greater number of beta-chain than alpha-chain sequences. On average, each unique TCR and UMI combination appeared more than ten times in raw reads.

The study, taken as a whole, reports: In tumors, expanded intratumoral alpha and beta TCR counts tracked mutation counts.

Individually, TCR cDNA molecules were each labelled with a unique molecular identifier. TCRdb itself ran the 5' RACE reads through MiXCR, one entry per CDR3 protein. Of some 25,000 distinct CDR3 sequences in the sample, more than 5.5% were seen once. The CDR3 has 14 residues. CDR1 is SGHAT, CDR2 FQNNGV, per germline. Trimming took 4 bases from V and 2 from J, leaving 11 bases between them. Time point here: sample taken at primary tumor resection. This clonotype was found a few times. Its cognate antigen is unknown. The sequence derives from a male donor with early-stage non-small cell lung cancer. The V call is TRBV11-2, the J call TRBJ2-5; a weak D match, TRBD1 (6 bases). Source: lung tumor tissue, taken at surgery. The CDR3 loop is CASSSAGTQETQYF. The CDR3 coding sequence is TGTGCCAGCAGCTCCGCCGGGACACAAGAGACCCAGTACTTC.